The 10 T cell receptor beta chains in this list originate from one sample, sequenced in a study of patients and donors after allogeneic stem cell transplantation. From the RT-PCR reads, TCRdb called clonotypes with MiXCR, one entry per CDR3 protein. The sample shows fewer than 250,000 distinct CDR3 sequences, 13% to 15% of them seen only once. The sequencing sample was made of blood, either unsorted or a sorted T cell fraction (not recorded which). These receptors came from a human donor who was either an allogeneic HSCT recipient or a stem cell or donor lymphocyte infusion donor (not recorded which). It is not recorded whose cells these are; they may come from a transplant donor.

This clonotype was observed a handful of times. The chain combines TRBV6-5 with TRBJ2-2; possible D gene TRBD1, 7 bases. Trimming pared 0 bases from V and 9 bases from J, leaving 14 bases between. The germline V gene has CDR1 MNHEY and CDR2 SVGAGI. This CDR3 has 15 amino acids. CDR3 loop: CASSYSGGGKRELFF. DNA for the CDR3: TGTGCCAGCAGTTACTCAGGGGGCGGGAAGCGGGAGCTGTTTTTT.

V usage is TRBV6-2 or TRBV6-3 and J usage is TRBJ2-2, with a tentative D call TRBD2 (6 bases). V was trimmed by 3 bases and J by 2 bases, leaving 13 bases between them. From germline, CDR1 is MNHEY and CDR2 SVGEGT. There are 16 residues in the CDR3. CDR3 in amino acids: CASSYNRRGNTGELFF. As DNA, the CDR3 is TGTGCCAGCAGTTATAATAGGAGGGGTAACACCGGGGAGCTGTTTTTT.

In its sample, this clonotype was seen a few times. The chain joins TRBV6-1 to TRBJ2-7; no firm D call. The V gene's germline CDR1 is MNHNS and CDR2 SASEGT. Trimming pared 8 bases from V and 5 bases from J, leaving 13 bases between. The CDR3 is made up of 12 amino acids. The CDR3 loop reads CASDPHGDEQYF. As DNA, the CDR3 is TGTGCCAGCGATCCCCATGGGGACGAGCAGTACTTC.

This clonotype showed up just a few times. J is TRBJ1-1 and V is TRBV7-2, with a possible D match to TRBD1 (5 bases). V lost 4 bases, J lost 4 bases, and 16 bases lay in between. The germline gives CDR1 SGHTA, CDR2 FQGNSA. The CDR3 is 15 amino acids. The CDR3 here is CASSSDGGGFTEAFF. CDR3 sequence (DNA): TGTGCCAGCAGCTCCGACGGGGGAGGATTCACTGAAGCTTTCTTT. The complete variable domain, with remaining parts taken from reference TRBV7-2 and TRBJ1-1, reads GAGVSQSPSNKVTEKGKDVELRCDPISGHTALYWYRQSLGQGLEFLIYFQGNSAPDKSGLPSDRFSAERTGGSVSTLTIQRTQQEDSAVYLCASSSDGGGFTEAFFGQGTRLTVV.

CDR3 nucleotide sequence: TGCAGTGCTAGCCAGCACACCGGGGAGCTGTTTTTT. Amino acids: CSASQHTGELFF. The chain joins TRBV20-1 to TRBJ2-2; D unclear. The ends were cut back, 3 bases at V and 3 bases at J, with 5 bases in the middle. Germline lookup yields CDR1 DFQATT and CDR2 SNEGSKA (reference sequence). The CDR3 length is 12 residues.

V is TRBV18 and J is TRBJ1-4; D gene ambiguous. CDR3 length: 13 amino acids. Looked up from germline, CDR1 is KGHSH and CDR2 is LQKENI. Trimming took off 6 bases at V and 7 bases at J, with 12 bases between the two ends. The CDR3 reads CASSLKAREKLFF. The CDR3 nucleotides are TGTGCCAGCTCTCTCAAGGCACGTGAAAAACTGTTTTTT.

The chain couples TRBV11-2 to TRBJ2-7, with D perhaps matching TRBD2 (5 bases). Germline CDR1 and CDR2: SGHAT and FQNNGV. The germline V and J ends were trimmed by 0 bases and 0 bases, with 9 bases remaining between them. The CDR3 loop spans 15 amino acids. As DNA, the CDR3 is TGTGCCAGCAGCTTAGAGCCGGGGTACTCCTACGAGCAGTACTTC. The encoded protein is CASSLEPGYSYEQYF. Together with reference TRBV11-2 and TRBJ2-7, the CDR3 gives the full variable domain: EAGVAQSPRYKIIEKRQSVAFWCNPISGHATLYWYQQILGQGPKLLIQFQNNGVVDDSQLPKDRFSAERLKGVDSTLKIQPAKLEDSAVYLCASSLEPGYSYEQYFGPGTRLTVT.

This chain connects TRBV20-1 to TRBJ2-1, with TRBD2 identical over 7 bases. CDR1 and CDR2 (germline): DFQATT, SNEGSKA (reference sequence). The ends lost 3 bases at V and 2 bases at J; junction bases unmatched: 7. The CDR3 loop spans 15 amino acids. The CDR3 DNA reads as TGCAGTGCTAGTGGTTGGGGGGGAGCCTACAATGAGCAGTTCTTC. It translates to CSASGWGGAYNEQFF.

This clonotype has ten or more counts. The J gene is TRBJ2-1, the V gene TRBV20-1; 15 nucleotides match TRBD2. The CDR3 is made up of 15 amino acids. V gave up 0 bases and J gave up 12 bases; unmatched junction bases: 6. CDR1 DFQATT and CDR2 SNEGSKA come from the germline V gene (reference sequence). This CDR3 is CSARDGTSGRIGQFF. CDR3 nucleotides: TGCAGTGCTAGAGATGGGACTAGCGGGAGGATTGGGCAGTTCTTC.

The CDR3 nucleotides are TGTGCCAGCAGCCCCCTCGGGCGGGAGACCCAGTACTTC. It yields the protein CASSPLGRETQYF. The gene calls are TRBV7-2 and TRBJ2-5; D gene uncertain. Germline V gives CDR1 SGHTA, CDR2 FQGNSA. V gave up 5 bases and J gave up 5 bases, with 12 bases separating them. The CDR3 runs to 13 residues.